This T cell receptor (beta chain) was observed in a study of PD-1 blockade in classical Hodgkin lymphoma. Libraries were prepared by immunoSEQ multiplex PCR; TCRdb keeps only in-frame clonotypes and omits some of them. Of approximately 21,000 clones listed, around 85% are singletons. Described time point: cycle 4 day 1 (C4D1), after six to seven weeks of nivolumab. Every patient was affected by relapse after autologous stem cell transplantation, while exposure to brentuximab vedotin was not uniform. The CDR3 extends over 13 amino acids. Germline CDR1 LNHDA, CDR2 SQIVND (reference sequence). V shed 5 bases and J 7 bases; nucleotides not matched to a gene: 3.

This chain uses TRBV19 with TRBJ2-1, with 9 bases that match TRBD1. The source of this sequence is a human donor with classical Hodgkin lymphoma. Sequencing was performed on peripheral blood mononuclear cells (PBMCs), taken before the fourth cycle of nivolumab. The CDR3 nucleotides read TGTGCCAGTAGTGCGACAGGGGGGAATGAGCAGTTCTTC. This translates into CASSATGGNEQFF.